The clone carrying this T cell receptor beta chain came up a few times. What it recognizes is unknown. This sample was included in a study of long-term antiretroviral therapy in people with HIV. All donors provided no fewer than one pre-ART and no fewer than two post-ART PBMC samples. Points from the study as a whole: Whereas controls had wider CDR3 length ranges, HIV repertoires had narrower ones.

CDR1 and CDR2 (germline): MNHEY, SMNVEV (reference sequence). With V trimmed by 2 bases and J by 6 bases, 6 bases remained unmatched. CDR3 length equals 15 residues. Running of the v3.0 immunoSEQ assay took place at survey level. Using immunoSEQ multiplex PCR, the repertoire was profiled, and TCRdb retains in-frame clones only, with some absent. The sample shows some 11,000 clones, around 84% of them seen only once. The sequence was obtained from a man aged 50 to 59 with HIV. The genes are TRBV27 and TRBJ2-1, with TRBD2 matching over 8 bases. The sequencing used unsorted PBMCs, collected approximately 7 years after starting antiretroviral therapy. DNA of the CDR3: TGTGCCAGCAGTTTACCGGGGGGGCCTCGCAATGAGCAGTTCTTC. Its protein is CASSLPGGPRNEQFF.